This T cell receptor (beta chain) was observed in a study of technical replicates of blood from a handful of donors. V was trimmed by 0 bases and J by 4 bases, leaving 11 bases between them. CDR3 length: 14 amino acids. The germline gives CDR1 SGHNT, CDR2 YYREEE (reference sequence). Clones were read by immunoSEQ multiplex PCR, and TCRdb kept only the in-frame ones, dropping some. This table has tens of thousands of clones, 75% to 95% appearing once. This sequence originates from a human donor in good health. Some clones in this sample may be carry-over from other donors' samples. Sequenced input: PBMCs. The V gene is TRBV5-4, the J gene TRBJ2-7; D unresolved. The CDR3 reads CASSLGAGNYEQYF. In DNA, the CDR3 is TGTGCCAGCAGCTTGGGGGCCGGAAATTACGAGCAGTACTTC. Combining the CDR3 with reference TRBV5-4 and TRBJ2-7 gives the whole variable domain ETGVTQSPTHLIKTRGQQVTLRCSSQSGHNTVSWYQQALGQGPQFIFQYYREEENGRGNFPPRFSGLQFPNYSSELNVNALELDDSALYLCASSLGAGNYEQYFGPGTRLTVT.